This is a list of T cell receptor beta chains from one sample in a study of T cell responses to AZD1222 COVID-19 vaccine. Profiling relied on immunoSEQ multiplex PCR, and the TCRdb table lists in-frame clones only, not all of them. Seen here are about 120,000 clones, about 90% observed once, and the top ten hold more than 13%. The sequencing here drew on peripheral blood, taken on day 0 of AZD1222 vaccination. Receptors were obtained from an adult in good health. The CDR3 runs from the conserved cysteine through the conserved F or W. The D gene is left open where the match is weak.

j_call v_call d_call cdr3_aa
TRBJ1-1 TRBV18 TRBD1 CASSPATGSEAFF
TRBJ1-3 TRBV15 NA CATSRDETADFSGNTIYF
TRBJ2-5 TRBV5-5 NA CANLPGETQYF
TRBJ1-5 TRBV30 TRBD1 CAWTLPGGSQPQHF
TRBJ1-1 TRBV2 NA CASSQLGQFLGGTEAFF
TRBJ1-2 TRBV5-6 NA CASSHGGRAYGYTF
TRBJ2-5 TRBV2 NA CASRLETQYF
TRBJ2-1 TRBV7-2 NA CASSLAAGNEQFF
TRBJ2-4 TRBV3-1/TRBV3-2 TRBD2 CASSPSGGHIAKNIQYF
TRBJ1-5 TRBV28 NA CASISGNQPQHF
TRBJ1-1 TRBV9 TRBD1 CVTRISGQGDNTEAFF
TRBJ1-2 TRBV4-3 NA CASSPRTTFSGYTF
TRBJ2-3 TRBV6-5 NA CASGAGPIDTQYF
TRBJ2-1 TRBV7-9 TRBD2 CASSQRGSSYNEQFF
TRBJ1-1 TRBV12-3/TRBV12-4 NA CASSRPNTEAFF
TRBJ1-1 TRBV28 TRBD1 CASRRDRGLDTEAFF
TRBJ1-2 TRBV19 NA CASSSIPSRNYGYTF
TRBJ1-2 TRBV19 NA CASSIVGGGYGYTF
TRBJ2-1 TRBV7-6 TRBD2 CASSAKLAGNGYNEQFF
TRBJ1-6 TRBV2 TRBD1 CASRGQPWDSPLHF
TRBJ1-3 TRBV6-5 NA CASSYLGDSGNTIYF
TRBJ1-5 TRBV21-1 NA CASSSWDRAIRRAQHF
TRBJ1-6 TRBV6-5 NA CASSFATGQNSPLHF
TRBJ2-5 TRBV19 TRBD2 CASSRTSGAIETQYF
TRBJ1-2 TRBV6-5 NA CASSLAGGYGYTF
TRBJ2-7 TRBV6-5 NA CASTEGGIFYEQYF
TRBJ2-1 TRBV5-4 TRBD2 CASSGPSLAGGYNEQFF
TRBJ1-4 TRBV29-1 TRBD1 CSVEAGTANEKLFF
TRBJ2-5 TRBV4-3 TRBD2 CASSPRVWGEGETQYF
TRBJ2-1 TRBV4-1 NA CASSQARKDEQFF
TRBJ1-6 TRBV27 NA CASSLITGSPLHF
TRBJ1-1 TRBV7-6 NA CASSLAPGNTEAFF
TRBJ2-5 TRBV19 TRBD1 CASSTSTGGEETQYF
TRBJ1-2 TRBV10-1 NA CASTYMRDGYTF
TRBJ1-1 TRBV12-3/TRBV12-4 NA CASAHHMNTEAFF
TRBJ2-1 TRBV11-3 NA CASSLGGSSYNEQFF
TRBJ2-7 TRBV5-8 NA CASSFDNFGVYEQYF
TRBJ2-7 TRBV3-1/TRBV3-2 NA CASSQVGPSYEQYF
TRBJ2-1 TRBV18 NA CASSPPNSFNEQFF
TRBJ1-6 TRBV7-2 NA CASTKGIRQNSPLHF
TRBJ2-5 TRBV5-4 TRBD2 CASSLAGGPEETQYF
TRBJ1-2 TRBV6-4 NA CASSDQGHGYTF